A few counts support the clone carrying this T cell receptor (beta chain). These data originate in a study of shared clonotypes between healthy human individuals. V lost 2 bases, J lost 6 bases, and 7 bases lay in between. There are 13 residues in the CDR3. In germline, CDR1 is LNHNV, CDR2 YYDKDF (reference sequence). Produced via immunoSEQ multiplex PCR; TCRdb's table is partial and in-frame only. The sample has around 2.5 million clones; roughly 93% are singletons. The sample consisted of naive CD4+ T cells from PBMCs. The subset here: CD45RA+ positively selected. The chain joins TRBV15 to TRBJ2-2; D uncertain. This sequence was found in a young man in good health. Some clones in this sample may be carry-over from other donors' samples. CDR3 coding DNA: TGTGCCACCAGCAGAAGCCCGCCCGGGGAGCTGTTTTTT. This codes for CATSRSPPGELFF.